The entry below describes one TCR beta chain. There are 17 residues in the CDR3. Germline values: CDR1 SGHTA, CDR2 FQGNSA. Trimming took 5 bases from V and 5 from J; bases not matched to a gene: 10. This sample stems from a study of blood T cell repertoires in COVID-19. Study-wide background: Samples of COVID-19 (acute and convalescent) were obtained from the United States, Italy and Spain. The cDNA or gDNA used as material had been derived from T cells, B-cell-depleted T cells, or PBMCs.

As originally analysed: Estimated nucleated cell counts came from reference gene primer amplification. Clones were sequenced by immunoSEQ multiplex PCR, and TCRdb holds only the in-frame ones, with some missing. V and J calls and clone size are copied from that table; D and trimming were computed from the DNA. The sample lists tens of thousands of clones, around 82% occurring once. Sequencing was carried out using peripheral blood. The clonotype was recovered from a man in his sixties with acute or convalescent COVID-19. The chain is built from TRBV7-2 and TRBJ2-5; 14 positions agree with TRBD2. CDR3 sequence: CASSPRLAGGRGETQYF. Written as DNA, the CDR3 is TGTGCCAGCAGCCCCCGACTAGCGGGGGGGCGGGGGGAGACCCAGTACTTC.